This T cell receptor beta chain derives from a study of T cell clusters in autoimmune cytopenias. At the level of the study: Per sample, median TRB depth was roughly 50,000 reads, yielding a median roughly 2,400 distinct clonotypes.

Its frequency marks this clonotype as medium-sized. Its antigen is not identified. TRB was amplified by touch-down multiplex PCR, primer pools A and B combined. TCRdb reanalyzed the multiplex PCR reads, giving one entry per CDR3 protein sequence and no DNA. Its table lists under 8,500 distinct CDR3 sequences. Approximately 40,000 genome equivalents of blood DNA were amplified for TRB. Study-wide results and limits: Clustering suggested that physiological T cell clusters were missing in primary autoimmune cytopenia patients.

The specimen was peripheral blood. The sequence derives from a human donor with an autoimmune cytopenia or autoimmune hepatitis (not recorded which).

The CDR3 sequence is CASSIILMGADTQYF. The chain employs TRBV19 and TRBJ2-3; TCRdb names TRBD1, which stays unverified in the absence of DNA. Germline loops: CDR1 LNHDA, CDR2 SQIVND (reference sequence). This CDR3 contains 15 residues.